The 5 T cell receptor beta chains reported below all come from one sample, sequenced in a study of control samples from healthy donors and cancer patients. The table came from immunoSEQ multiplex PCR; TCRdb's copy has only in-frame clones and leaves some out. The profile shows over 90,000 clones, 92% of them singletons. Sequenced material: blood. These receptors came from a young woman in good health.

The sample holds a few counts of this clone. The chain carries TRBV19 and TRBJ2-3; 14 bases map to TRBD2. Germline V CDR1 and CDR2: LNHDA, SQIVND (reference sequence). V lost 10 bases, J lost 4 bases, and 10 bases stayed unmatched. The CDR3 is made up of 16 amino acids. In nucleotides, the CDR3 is TGTGCCACTTATAACCGACTAGCGGGAGGGCCAGATACGCAGTATTTT. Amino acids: CATYNRLAGGPDTQYF.

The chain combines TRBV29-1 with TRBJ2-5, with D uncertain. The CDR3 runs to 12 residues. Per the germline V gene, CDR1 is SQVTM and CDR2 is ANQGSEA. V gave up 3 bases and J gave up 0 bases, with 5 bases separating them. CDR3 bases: TGCAGCGTTGAGAAGAACCAAGAGACCCAGTACTTC. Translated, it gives CSVEKNQETQYF. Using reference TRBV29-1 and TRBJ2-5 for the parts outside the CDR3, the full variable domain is SAVISQKPSRDICQRGTSLTIQCQVDSQVTMMFWYRQQPGQSLTLIATANQGSEATYESGFVIDKFPISRPNLTFSTLTVSNMSPEDSSIYLCSVEKNQETQYFGPGTRLLVL.

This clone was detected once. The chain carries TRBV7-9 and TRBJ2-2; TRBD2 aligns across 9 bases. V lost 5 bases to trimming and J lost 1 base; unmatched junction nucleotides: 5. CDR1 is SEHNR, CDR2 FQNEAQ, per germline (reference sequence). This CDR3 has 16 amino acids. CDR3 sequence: CASSPVLAGNTGELFF. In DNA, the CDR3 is TGTGCCAGCAGCCCGGTACTAGCGGGGAACACCGGGGAGCTGTTTTTT.

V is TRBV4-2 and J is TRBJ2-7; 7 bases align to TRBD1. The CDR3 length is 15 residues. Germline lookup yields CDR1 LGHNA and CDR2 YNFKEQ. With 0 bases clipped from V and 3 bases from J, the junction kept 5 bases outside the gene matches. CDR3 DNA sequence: TGTGCCAGCAGCCAAGATACCGGGGACAGCTACGAGCAGTACTTC. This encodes CASSQDTGDSYEQYF.

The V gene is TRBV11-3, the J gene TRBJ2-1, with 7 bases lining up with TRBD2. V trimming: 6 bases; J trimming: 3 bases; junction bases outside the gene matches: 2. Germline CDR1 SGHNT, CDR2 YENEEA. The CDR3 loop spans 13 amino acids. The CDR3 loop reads CASRGGSYNEQFF. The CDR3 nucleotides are TGTGCCAGCAGAGGCGGGAGCTACAATGAGCAGTTCTTC.